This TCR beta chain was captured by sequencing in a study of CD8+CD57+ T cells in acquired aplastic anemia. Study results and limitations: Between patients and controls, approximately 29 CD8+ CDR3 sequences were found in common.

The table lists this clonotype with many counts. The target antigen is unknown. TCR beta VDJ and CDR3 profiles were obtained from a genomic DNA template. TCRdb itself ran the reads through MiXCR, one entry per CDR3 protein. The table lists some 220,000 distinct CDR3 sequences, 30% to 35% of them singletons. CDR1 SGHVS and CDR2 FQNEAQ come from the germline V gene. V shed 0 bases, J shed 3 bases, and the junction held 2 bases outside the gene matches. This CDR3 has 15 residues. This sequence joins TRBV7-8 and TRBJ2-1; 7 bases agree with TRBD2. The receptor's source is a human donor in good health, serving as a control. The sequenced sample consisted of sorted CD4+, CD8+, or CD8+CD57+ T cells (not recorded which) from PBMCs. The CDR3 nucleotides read TGTGCCAGCAGCTTAGCGGGAGGGTACTACAATGAGCAGTTCTTC. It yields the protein CASSLAGGYYNEQFF.